Listed here is a single T cell receptor beta chain. Its antigen is as yet unknown. These data are taken from a study of CD8+CD57+ T cells in acquired aplastic anemia. Study context: Healthy donor sequencing depth: approximately 9.9 million CD4+, approximately 11 million CD8+ reads.

Study-wide results and caveats: Patients and healthy controls showed no significant CD8+ Simpson's diversity difference.

Investigators profiled TCR beta VDJ and CDR3 from genomic DNA template. TCRdb re-called the reads with MiXCR, one entry per CDR3 protein. The table lists around 150,000 distinct CDR3 sequences, approximately 44% of them singletons, with 1.1% in the top ten. Sequenced sample: sorted CD4+, CD8+, or CD8+CD57+ T cells (not recorded which) from PBMCs. The source is a human donor in good health.

This chain's CDR3 is CASSRVTSGTTDTQYF. CDR3 sequence (DNA): TGTGCCAGCAGCCGTGTGACTAGCGGGACCACAGATACGCAGTATTTT. The chain combines TRBV11-1 with TRBJ2-3; 11 bases are shared with TRBD2. The germline V gene has CDR1 SGHAT and CDR2 FQDESV (reference sequence). V lost 5 bases and J lost 2; bases outside the gene matches: 6. The CDR3 contains 16 residues.